This T cell receptor beta chain originates from a study of PD-1 blockade in classical Hodgkin lymphoma. With no exception, relapse followed autologous stem cell transplantation in all patients, and brentuximab vedotin exposure varied. The J segment lost 0 bases and the V segment lost 5 bases, leaving 1 base of the junction unmatched. Germline V gene data show CDR1 as SGHNT and CDR2 as YENEEA. CDR3 length: 14 amino acids. Using immunoSEQ multiplex PCR, the repertoire was profiled, and TCRdb retains in-frame clones only, with some absent. The sample lists about 84,000 clones; roughly 89% were seen once.

V is TRBV11-3 and J is TRBJ1-1; 9 positions agree with TRBD1. The clonotype comes from a human donor with classical Hodgkin lymphoma. The sequencing used peripheral blood mononuclear cells (PBMCs), collected at baseline. The CDR3 sequence: CASSRTGVNTEAFF. DNA for the CDR3: TGTGCCAGCAGCCGGACAGGGGTGAACACTGAAGCTTTCTTT.